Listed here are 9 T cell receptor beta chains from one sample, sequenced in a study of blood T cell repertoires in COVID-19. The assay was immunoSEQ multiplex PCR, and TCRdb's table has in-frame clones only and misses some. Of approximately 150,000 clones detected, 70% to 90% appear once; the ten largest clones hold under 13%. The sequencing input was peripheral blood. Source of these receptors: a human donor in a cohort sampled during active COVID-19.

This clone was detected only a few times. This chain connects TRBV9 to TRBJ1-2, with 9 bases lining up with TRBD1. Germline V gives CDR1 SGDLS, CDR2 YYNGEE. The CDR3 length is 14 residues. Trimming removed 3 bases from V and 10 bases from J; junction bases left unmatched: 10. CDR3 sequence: CASSAAGTGSVYTF. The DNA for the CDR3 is TGTGCCAGCAGCGCCGCCGGGACAGGGAGTGTCTACACCTTC. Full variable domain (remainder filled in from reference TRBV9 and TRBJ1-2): DSGVTQTPKHLITATGQRVTLRCSPRSGDLSVYWYQQSLDQGLQFLIQYYNGEERAKGNILERFSAQQFPDLHSELNLSSLELGDSALYFCASSAAGTGSVYTFGSGTRLTVV.

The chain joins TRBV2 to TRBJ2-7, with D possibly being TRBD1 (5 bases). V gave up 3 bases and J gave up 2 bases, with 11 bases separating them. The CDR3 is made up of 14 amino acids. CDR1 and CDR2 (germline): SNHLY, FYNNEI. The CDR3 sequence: CASSDPGHPYEQYF. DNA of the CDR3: TGTGCCAGCAGTGACCCAGGACATCCCTACGAGCAGTACTTC. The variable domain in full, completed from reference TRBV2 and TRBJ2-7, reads EPEVTQTPSHQVTQMGQEVILRCVPISNHLYFYWYRQILGQKVEFLVSFYNNEISEKSEIFDDQFSVERPDGSNFTLKIRSTKLEDSAMYFCASSDPGHPYEQYFGPGTRLTVT.

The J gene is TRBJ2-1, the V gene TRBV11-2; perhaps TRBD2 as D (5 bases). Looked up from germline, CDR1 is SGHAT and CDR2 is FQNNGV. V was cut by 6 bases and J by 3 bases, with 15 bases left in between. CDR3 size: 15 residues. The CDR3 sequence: CASRLREISYNEQFF. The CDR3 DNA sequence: TGTGCCAGCAGGTTGAGGGAGATCAGCTACAATGAGCAGTTCTTC.

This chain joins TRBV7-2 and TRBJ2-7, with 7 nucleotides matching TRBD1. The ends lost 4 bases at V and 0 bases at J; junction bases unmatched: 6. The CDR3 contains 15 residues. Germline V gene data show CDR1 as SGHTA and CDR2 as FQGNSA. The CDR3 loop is CASSSEGATSYEQYF. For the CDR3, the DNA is TGTGCCAGCAGCTCTGAGGGGGCGACCTCCTACGAGCAGTACTTC.

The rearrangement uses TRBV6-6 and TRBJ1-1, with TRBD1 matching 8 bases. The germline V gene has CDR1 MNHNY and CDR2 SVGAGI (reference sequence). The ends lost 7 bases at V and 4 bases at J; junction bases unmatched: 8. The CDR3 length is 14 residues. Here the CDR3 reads CASTLGQGPTEAFF. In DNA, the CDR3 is TGTGCCAGCACCCTAGGACAGGGACCCACTGAAGCTTTCTTT.

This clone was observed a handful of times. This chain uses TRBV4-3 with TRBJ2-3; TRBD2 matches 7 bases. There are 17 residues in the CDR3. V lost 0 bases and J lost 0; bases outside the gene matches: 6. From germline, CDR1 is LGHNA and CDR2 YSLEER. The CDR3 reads CASSQDLRRGSTDTQYF. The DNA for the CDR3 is TGCGCCAGCAGCCAAGATTTGAGGCGGGGGAGCACAGATACGCAGTATTTT.

The CDR3: CASSLGDTYSPLHF. CDR3 in DNA: TGTGCCAGCAGTTTAGGGGACACATATTCACCCCTCCACTTT. V gene TRBV27 combines with J gene TRBJ1-6; D possibly corresponds to TRBD1 (6 bases). V was pared by 2 bases and J by 8 bases, with 10 bases between. Germline CDR1 and CDR2: MNHEY and SMNVEV (reference sequence). The CDR3 is 14 residues long.

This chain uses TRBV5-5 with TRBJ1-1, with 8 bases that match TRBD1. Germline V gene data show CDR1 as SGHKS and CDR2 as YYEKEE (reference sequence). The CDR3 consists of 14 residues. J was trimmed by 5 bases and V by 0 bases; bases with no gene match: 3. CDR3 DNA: TGTGCCAGCAGCTTGGCAGGGGGCGGGACTGAAGCTTTCTTT. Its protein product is CASSLAGGGTEAFF.

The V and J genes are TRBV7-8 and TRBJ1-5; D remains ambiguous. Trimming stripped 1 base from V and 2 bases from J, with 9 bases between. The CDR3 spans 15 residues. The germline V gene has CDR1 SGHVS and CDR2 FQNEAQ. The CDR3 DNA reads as TGTGCCAGCAGCTTAGGAATTTCAGGCAATCAGCCCCAGCATTTT. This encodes CASSLGISGNQPQHF.